This T cell receptor (beta chain) was sequenced during a study of blood T cell repertoires in COVID-19. Study-level information: The United States, Italy and Spain were the sources of the acute and convalescent COVID-19 samples. T cells, B-cell-depleted T cells, or PBMCs supplied cDNA or gDNA.

The data were produced by immunoSEQ multiplex PCR, yet TCRdb's version contains in-frame clones alone and is incomplete. The table records some 180,000 clones, around four fifths of them present only once. This CDR3 has 15 residues. In germline, CDR1 is MNHEY, CDR2 SMNVEV (reference sequence). Trimming took 4 bases from V and 6 from J; bases not matched to a gene: 10. The V gene is TRBV27, the J gene TRBJ2-7; TRBD2 matches at 9 bases. The source material was peripheral blood. This clonotype was obtained from a woman aged 40 to 55 with COVID-19, enrolled during active disease. DNA of the CDR3: TGTGCCAGCAGTTGGGCTAGCGGGAACCCAAGCGAGCAGTACTTC. Protein sequence: CASSWASGNPSEQYF.